The 11 T cell receptor beta chains in this list originate from one sample, sequenced in a study of shared clonotypes between healthy human individuals (dated by TCRdb to about 2020). The protocol used for the library was the immunoSEQ multiplex PCR assay. TCRdb stores this immuneACCESS table with in-frame sequences only. Part of the clones is absent; in the studies checked, under half of the shortfall reflects unresolved V genes, and no reason is known for the rest. Here the sample has approximately 2.5 million clones; approximately 90% occur a single time. 0.11% to 0.15% of the sample comes from the top ten. Sequenced material: naive CD4+ T cells sorted from blood. The sample's cell subset or site, from its label and the paper: CD45RA+ positively selected. The origin of the receptors is a young man in good health.

The rearrangement uses TRBV28 and TRBJ1-6; D ambiguous. The V gene's germline CDR1 is MDHEN and CDR2 SYDVKM. This CDR3 is 14 amino acids long. Trimming took 6 bases from V and 9 from J, leaving 15 bases between them. CDR3 nucleotides: TGTGCCAGCAGCAAAACCCTAGGGATTTCACCCCTCCACTTT. Its protein product is CASSKTLGISPLHF.

The chain links TRBV5-6 to TRBJ1-2; D is possibly TRBD1 (5 bases). This CDR3 spans 15 amino acids. V was clipped by 2 bases and J by 2 bases, with 13 bases between them. In germline, CDR1 is SGHDT, CDR2 YYEEEE. Here the CDR3 reads CASSFTMGGNYGYTF. CDR3 in DNA: TGTGCCAGCAGCTTTACTATGGGGGGGAACTATGGCTACACCTTC.

Concerning this clone itself: Other DNA variants within this sample encode the same CDR3. This rearrangement joins TRBV7-9 to TRBJ2-2; D not certain. The V end was cut by 3 bases, the J end by 6 bases, with 2 bases between. CDR3 length: 11 amino acids. Per the germline V gene, CDR1 is SEHNR and CDR2 is FQNEAQ (reference sequence). This CDR3 is CASSLSGELFF. CDR3 nucleotides: TGTGCCAGCAGCTTGTCCGGGGAGCTGTTTTTT.

This chain links TRBV9 with TRBJ2-2; tentative D call: TRBD2 (6 bases). Germline V gives CDR1 SGDLS, CDR2 YYNGEE. V lost 4 bases and J lost 0, with 7 bases in between. The CDR3 length is 14 residues. CDR3 DNA sequence: TGTGCCAGCAGCACTAGCACGAACACCGGGGAGCTGTTTTTT. Residues: CASSTSTNTGELFF.

The J gene is TRBJ2-3, the V gene TRBV6-1; 13 nucleotides line up with TRBD2. In germline, CDR1 is MNHNS, CDR2 SASEGT. J gave up 4 bases and V 9 bases, and 4 bases lay outside the gene matches. This CDR3 is 14 amino acids long. The DNA for the CDR3 is TGTGCCAGTCTACTAGCGGGGGGGCCAGATACGCAGTATTTT. Its protein is CASLLAGGPDTQYF.

The chain carries TRBV30 and TRBJ1-2; TRBD1 aligns across 7 bases. The V gene end was trimmed by 8 bases and the J gene end by 4 bases; junction bases not matched to a gene: 4. This CDR3 spans 11 amino acids. Germline CDR1 reads GTSNPN; CDR2 reads SVGIG (reference sequence). The CDR3 region has the DNA TGTGCCGGTGACAGGGTCTATGGCTACACCTTC. Its translation: CAGDRVYGYTF.

To note about this clone: The sample contains more than one DNA sequence encoding this CDR3. The V call is TRBV5-1, the J call TRBJ1-1; a possible D gene is TRBD1 (6 bases). V dropped 0 bases and J dropped 5 bases, with 11 bases sitting between them. Germline V gene data show CDR1 as SGHRS and CDR2 as YFSETQ. The CDR3 is 14 residues long. CDR3 bases: TGCGCCAGCAGCTTGGTGGCAGGGGCGACTGAAGCTTTCTTT. Protein product: CASSLVAGATEAFF.

This chain connects TRBV30 to TRBJ2-1; tentatively, D is TRBD2 (6 bases). The germline V gene encodes CDR1 GTSNPN and CDR2 SVGIG (reference sequence). Trimming left V 4 bases short and J 7 bases short, with 17 bases between. The CDR3 runs to 14 residues. The CDR3 here is CAWTFAGMWNEQFF. CDR3 bases: TGTGCCTGGACGTTTGCGGGAATGTGGAATGAGCAGTTCTTC.

This clone was observed a few times. This sequence joins TRBV2 and TRBJ1-6; D may be TRBD1 (5 bases). V was trimmed by 2 bases and J by 10 bases, leaving 12 bases between them. The CDR3 is 14 amino acids. Germline lookup yields CDR1 SNHLY and CDR2 FYNNEI. CDR3 sequence (DNA): TGTGCCAGCAGTGAAACGAGGGGCCGGTCACCCCTCCACTTT. Protein sequence: CASSETRGRSPLHF. The entire variable domain, with the rest obtained from reference TRBV2 and TRBJ1-6, is as follows: EPEVTQTPSHQVTQMGQEVILRCVPISNHLYFYWYRQILGQKVEFLVSFYNNEISEKSEIFDDQFSVERPDGSNFTLKIRSTKLEDSAMYFCASSETRGRSPLHFGNGTRLTVT.

The chain is built from TRBV18 and TRBJ2-5; D is unresolved. The CDR3 length is 14 residues. Trimming pared 4 bases from V and 5 bases from J, leaving 14 bases between. Germline V gene sequence: CDR1 KGHSH, CDR2 LQKENI. The CDR3 protein is CASSLPAVRETQYF. The CDR3 coding sequence is TGTGCCAGCTCACTTCCCGCCGTACGGGAGACCCAGTACTTC. The full variable domain, completed using reference TRBV18 and TRBJ2-5, is NAGVMQNPRHLVRRRGQEARLRCSPMKGHSHVYWYRQLPEEGLKFMVYLQKENIIDESGMPKERFSAEFPKEGPSILRIQQVVRGDSAAYFCASSLPAVRETQYFGPGTRLLVL.

The CDR3 spells CASSLGDRGGYGYTF. DNA of the CDR3: TGTGCCAGCAGCTTAGGGGACAGGGGAGGCTATGGCTACACCTTC. This sequence joins TRBV7-2 and TRBJ1-2; TRBD1 matches at 10 bases. The CDR3 contains 15 residues. Trimming cost V 1 base and J 4 bases; bases outside gene matches: 3. CDR1 and CDR2 (germline): SGHTA, FQGNSA.